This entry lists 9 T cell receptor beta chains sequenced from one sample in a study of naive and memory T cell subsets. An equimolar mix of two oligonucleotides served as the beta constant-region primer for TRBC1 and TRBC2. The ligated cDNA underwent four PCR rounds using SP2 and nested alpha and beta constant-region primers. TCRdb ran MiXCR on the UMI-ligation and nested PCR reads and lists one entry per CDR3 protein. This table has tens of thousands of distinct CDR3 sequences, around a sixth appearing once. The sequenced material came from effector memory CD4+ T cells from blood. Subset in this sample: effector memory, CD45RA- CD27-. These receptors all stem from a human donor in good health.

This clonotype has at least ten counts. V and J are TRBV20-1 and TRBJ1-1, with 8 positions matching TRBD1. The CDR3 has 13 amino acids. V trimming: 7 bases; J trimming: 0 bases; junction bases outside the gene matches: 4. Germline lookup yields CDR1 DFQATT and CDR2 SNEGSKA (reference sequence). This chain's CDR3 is CSVQGQVNTEAFF. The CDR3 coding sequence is TGCAGTGTCCAGGGACAGGTGAACACTGAAGCTTTCTTT.

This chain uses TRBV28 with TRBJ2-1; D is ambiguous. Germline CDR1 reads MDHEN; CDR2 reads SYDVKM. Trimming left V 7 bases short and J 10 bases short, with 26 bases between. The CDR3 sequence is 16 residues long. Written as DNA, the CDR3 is TGTGCCAGCAACCGACCTAGTGTACTATCACGTGGGGAGCAGTTCTTC. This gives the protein CASNRPSVLSRGEQFF.

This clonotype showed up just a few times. The CDR3 protein is CASSHQEGLAEAFF. CDR3 coding DNA: TGTGCCAGCAGCCACCAGGAGGGGTTAGCTGAAGCTTTCTTT. V and J are TRBV7-3 and TRBJ1-1; TRBD1 is a possible D gene (5 bases). The germline V gene has CDR1 SGHTA and CDR2 FQGTGA. Trimming took off 5 bases at V and 6 bases at J, with 16 bases between the two ends. This CDR3 contains 14 residues.

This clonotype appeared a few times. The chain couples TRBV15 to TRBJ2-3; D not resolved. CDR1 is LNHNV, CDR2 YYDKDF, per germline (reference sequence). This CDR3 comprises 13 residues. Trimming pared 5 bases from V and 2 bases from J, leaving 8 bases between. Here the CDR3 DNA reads TGTGCCACCAGCTCGGCTTACACAGATACGCAGTATTTT. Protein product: CATSSAYTDTQYF.

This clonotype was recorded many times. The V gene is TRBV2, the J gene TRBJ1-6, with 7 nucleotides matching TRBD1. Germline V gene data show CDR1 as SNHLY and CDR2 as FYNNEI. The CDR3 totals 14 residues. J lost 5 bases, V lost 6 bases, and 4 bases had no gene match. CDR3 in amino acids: CASRKGANNSPLHF. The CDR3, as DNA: TGTGCCAGCAGGAAGGGGGCCAATAATTCACCCCTCCACTTT.

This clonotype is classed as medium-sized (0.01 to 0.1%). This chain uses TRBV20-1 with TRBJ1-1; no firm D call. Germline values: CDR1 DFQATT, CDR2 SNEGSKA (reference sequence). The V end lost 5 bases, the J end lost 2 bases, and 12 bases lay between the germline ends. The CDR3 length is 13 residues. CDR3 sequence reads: CSAPGWGNTEAFF. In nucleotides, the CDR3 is TGCAGTGCTCCGGGGTGGGGTAACACTGAAGCTTTCTTT.

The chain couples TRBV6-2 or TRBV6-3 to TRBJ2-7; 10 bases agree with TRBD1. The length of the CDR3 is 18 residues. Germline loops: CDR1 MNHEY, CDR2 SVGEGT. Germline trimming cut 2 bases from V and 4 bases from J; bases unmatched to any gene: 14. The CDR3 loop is CASSYHSGPGQGLYEQYF. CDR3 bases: TGTGCCAGCAGTTACCACTCCGGGCCGGGACAGGGGTTGTACGAGCAGTACTTC.

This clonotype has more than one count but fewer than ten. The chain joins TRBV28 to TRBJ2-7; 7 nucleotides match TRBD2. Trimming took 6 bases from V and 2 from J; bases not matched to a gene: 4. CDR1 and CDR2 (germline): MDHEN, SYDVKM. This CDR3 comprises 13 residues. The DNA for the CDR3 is TGTGCCAGCAGGCGGACTAGGGCCTACGAGCAGTACTTC. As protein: CASRRTRAYEQYF.

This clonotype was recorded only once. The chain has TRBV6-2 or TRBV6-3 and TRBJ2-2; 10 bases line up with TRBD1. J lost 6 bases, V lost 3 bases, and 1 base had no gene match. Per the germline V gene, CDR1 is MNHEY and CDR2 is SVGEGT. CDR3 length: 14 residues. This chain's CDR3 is CASSYGQGAGELFF. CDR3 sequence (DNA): TGTGCCAGCAGTTATGGACAGGGGGCCGGGGAGCTGTTTTTT.